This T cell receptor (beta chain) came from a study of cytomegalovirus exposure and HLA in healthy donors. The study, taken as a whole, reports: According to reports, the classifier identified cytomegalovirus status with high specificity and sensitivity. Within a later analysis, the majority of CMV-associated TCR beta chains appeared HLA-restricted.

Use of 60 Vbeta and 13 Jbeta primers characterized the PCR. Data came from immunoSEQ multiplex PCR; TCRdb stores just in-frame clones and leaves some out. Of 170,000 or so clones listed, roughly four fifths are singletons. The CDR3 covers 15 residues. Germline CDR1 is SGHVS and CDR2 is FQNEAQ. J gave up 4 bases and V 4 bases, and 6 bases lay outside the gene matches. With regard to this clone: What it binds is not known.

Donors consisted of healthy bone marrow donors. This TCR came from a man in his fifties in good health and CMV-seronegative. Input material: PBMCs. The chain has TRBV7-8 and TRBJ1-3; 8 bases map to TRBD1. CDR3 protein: CASSSGGARGNTIYF. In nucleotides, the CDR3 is TGTGCCAGCAGCTCAGGGGGCGCGAGGGGAAACACCATATATTTT.